Following are 27 T cell receptor beta chains from one sample sequenced in a study of neoadjuvant anti-PD-1 for oral cavity cancer. Regarding time point: after neoadjuvant nivolumab, at surgical resection. Only in-frame clones appear in the TCRdb table, and some are missing; sequencing was by immunoSEQ multiplex PCR. The data hold about 72,000 clones, with around 83% observed a single time. The source was PBMCs, collected after nivolumab (anti-PD-1) treatment. The receptors were sampled from a person between 40 and 85 years old with oral cavity squamous cell carcinoma.

V and J are TRBV6-5 and TRBJ2-7, with 8 bases identical to TRBD2. Germline V CDR1 and CDR2: MNHEY, SVGAGI. The trim removed 4 bases at V and 6 bases at J, leaving 2 bases unmatched. The CDR3 runs 12 residues. The CDR3 region is CASSSGLAEQYF. The CDR3 coding sequence is TGTGCCAGCAGTTCCGGACTAGCCGAGCAGTACTTC.

The rearrangement joins TRBV5-1 to TRBJ2-3, with TRBD2 matching over 9 bases. This CDR3 comprises 15 residues. In germline, CDR1 is SGHRS, CDR2 YFSETQ. V gave up 6 bases and J gave up 4 bases; unmatched junction bases: 9. CDR3 sequence: CASTPGAGGADTQYF. The CDR3 DNA reads as TGCGCCAGCACCCCCGGGGCGGGAGGGGCAGATACGCAGTATTTT.

V usage is TRBV30 and J usage is TRBJ1-4; TRBD1 matches at 9 bases. From germline, CDR1 is GTSNPN and CDR2 SVGIG (reference sequence). After removal of 0 bases from V and 3 bases from J, the junction contained 2 bases not matched to a gene. There are 15 residues in the CDR3. The CDR3 DNA reads TGTGCCTGGAGTGTACGGGACAGGGCTAATGAAAAACTGTTTTTT. Amino acid sequence: CAWSVRDRANEKLFF.

This chain joins TRBV7-6 and TRBJ2-5; D call uncertain. Germline values: CDR1 SGHVS, CDR2 FNYEAQ. This CDR3 is 13 amino acids long. Trimming took 0 bases from V and 1 from J, leaving 3 bases between them. The CDR3 sequence is CASSLASQETQYF. Written as DNA, the CDR3 is TGTGCCAGCAGCTTAGCAAGCCAAGAGACCCAGTACTTC. The complete variable domain, with remaining parts taken from reference TRBV7-6 and TRBJ2-5, reads GAGVSQSPRYKVTKRGQDVALRCDPISGHVSLYWYRQALGQGPEFLTYFNYEAQQDKSGLPNDRFSAERPEGSISTLTIQRTEQRDSAMYRCASSLASQETQYFGPGTRLLVL.

This clone was counted between two and nine times. V usage is TRBV11-2 and J usage is TRBJ2-2; no firm D call. Between the trimmed V and J ends, which lost 1 base and 5 bases, there was a span of 8 bases. Looked up from germline, CDR1 is SGHAT and CDR2 is FQNNGV. The length of the CDR3 is 14 residues. Here the CDR3 reads CASSLAYSTGELFF. The CDR3 DNA reads as TGTGCCAGCAGCTTAGCTTATTCGACCGGGGAGCTGTTTTTT.

The CDR3 protein is CASSLGGGQPQHF. The DNA for the CDR3 is TGTGCCAGCAGCTTGGGGGGGGGCCAGCCCCAGCATTTT. The J gene is TRBJ1-5, the V gene TRBV5-6; possible D gene TRBD1, 6 bases. Per the germline V gene, CDR1 is SGHDT and CDR2 is YYEEEE. V was pared by 0 bases and J by 7 bases, with 8 bases between. CDR3 length: 13 amino acids.

The chain carries TRBV7-6 and TRBJ2-3, with D perhaps matching TRBD2 (6 bases). V dropped 5 bases and J dropped 5 bases, with 8 bases sitting between them. CDR3 length equals 12 residues. Per the germline V gene, CDR1 is SGHVS and CDR2 is FNYEAQ. The CDR3 loop is CASSPGGDTQYF. In DNA form, the CDR3 reads TGTGCCAGCAGCCCCGGGGGAGATACGCAGTATTTT.

The chain is built from TRBV7-3 and TRBJ2-3, with D hard to call. Germline V lookup: CDR1 SGHTA, CDR2 FQGTGA. Trimming shortened V by 1 base and J by 6 bases, and 5 bases separated the two germline ends. This CDR3 spans 12 amino acids. The CDR3 region is CASSLSVDTQYF. For the CDR3, the DNA is TGTGCCAGCAGCTTAAGCGTCGATACGCAGTATTTT.

The chain carries TRBV6-5 and TRBJ2-1, with 7 bases lining up with TRBD1. V shed 10 bases, J shed 8 bases, and the junction held 2 bases outside the gene matches. CDR3 length: 10 residues. Germline-derived CDR1 and CDR2 are MNHEY and SVGAGI. The CDR3: CANRGDEQFF. The CDR3 DNA reads TGTGCCAACAGGGGCGATGAGCAGTTCTTC.

The V gene is TRBV6-5, the J gene TRBJ2-1; no reliable D call. With 8 bases removed from V and 5 bases from J, the gap between germline ends came to 7 bases. Germline-derived CDR1 and CDR2 are MNHEY and SVGAGI. The CDR3 runs 11 residues. CDR3 sequence (DNA): TGTGCCAGCCTGGGCCACAATGAGCAGTTCTTC. Protein sequence: CASLGHNEQFF.

This rearrangement joins TRBV4-1 to TRBJ2-3, with 7 bases fitting TRBD1. Germline loops: CDR1 MGHRA, CDR2 YSYEKL. Germline trimming cut 4 bases from V and 2 bases from J; bases unmatched to any gene: 3. There are 14 residues in the CDR3. This CDR3 is CASSPGQLTDTQYF. Written as DNA, the CDR3 is TGCGCCAGCAGCCCGGGACAGCTCACAGATACGCAGTATTTT.

The chain uses TRBV27 and TRBJ2-2, with 12 bases lining up with TRBD1. The CDR3 spans 19 residues. Germline V gene lookup returns CDR1 MNHEY and CDR2 SMNVEV (reference sequence). V lost 5 bases to trimming and J lost 6 bases; unmatched junction nucleotides: 16. The CDR3 DNA sequence: TGTGCCAGCAGTCTCAGAGAGTCCACCGGGACAGGGGGCCCCGGGGAGCTGTTTTTT. This gives the protein CASSLRESTGTGGPGELFF.

This sequence joins TRBV11-2 and TRBJ2-5, with 8 bases aligning to TRBD1. Unmatched junction bases numbered 4, after V lost 5 bases and J lost 5 bases. The CDR3 covers 13 residues. From germline, CDR1 is SGHAT and CDR2 FQNNGV. The chain's CDR3 is CASSPGGRETQYF. CDR3 nucleotide sequence: TGTGCCAGCAGCCCAGGGGGCCGGGAGACCCAGTACTTC.

In DNA form, the CDR3 reads TGTGCCAGCAGCTTAGACGGGACGGTCAACACTGAAGCTTTCTTT. Translation gives CASSLDGTVNTEAFF. The V and J genes are TRBV7-3 and TRBJ1-1; TRBD1 might be the D (5 bases). The CDR3 sequence is 15 residues long. Trimming left V 2 bases short and J 2 bases short, with 12 bases between. Germline-derived CDR1 and CDR2 are SGHTA and FQGTGA.

This clone was recorded once. This chain links TRBV7-9 with TRBJ1-2, with 7 nucleotides matching TRBD1. The germline CDR1 and CDR2 sequences are SEHNR and FQNEAQ (reference sequence). V shed 1 base and J 5 bases; nucleotides not matched to a gene: 10. This CDR3 comprises 16 residues. CDR3 DNA: TGTGCCAGCAGCTTAGGAACTGGGGAGGGGGCTTATGGCTACACCTTC. Its protein is CASSLGTGEGAYGYTF.

This clone was observed a few times. The chain is built from TRBV7-3 and TRBJ2-3; D possibly corresponds to TRBD2 (6 bases). Looked up from germline, CDR1 is SGHTA and CDR2 is FQGTGA. V lost 5 bases to trimming and J lost 5 bases, with 8 bases between them. CDR3 length: 12 amino acids. CDR3 sequence (DNA): TGTGCCAGCAGCCCCGGGGGAGATACGCAGTATTTT. It translates to CASSPGGDTQYF.

The chain links TRBV13 to TRBJ2-1; D uncertain. Germline lookup yields CDR1 PRHDT and CDR2 FYEKMQ (reference sequence). V lost 0 bases, J lost 7 bases, and 13 bases lay in between. The CDR3 has 15 amino acids. The CDR3 DNA reads TGTGCCAGCAGCTTAGGCCTGGGCAGCCTAAATGAGCAGTTCTTC. It translates to CASSLGLGSLNEQFF.

The chain has TRBV2 and TRBJ1-1; D not resolved. Germline V gene data show CDR1 as SNHLY and CDR2 as FYNNEI. There are 11 residues in the CDR3. Trimming left V 3 bases short and J 8 bases short, with 7 bases between. The CDR3 nucleotides read TGTGCCAGCAGTGAGGGGTTCGAAGCTTTCTTT. It yields the protein CASSEGFEAFF.

The rearrangement joins TRBV2 to TRBJ2-2; D may be TRBD1 (6 bases). The CDR3 has 12 amino acids. V dropped 11 bases and J dropped 0 bases, with 7 bases sitting between them. The germline V gene encodes CDR1 SNHLY and CDR2 FYNNEI. CDR3 sequence: CAEGANTGELFF. The CDR3 bases are TGTGCCGAGGGGGCGAACACCGGGGAGCTGTTTTTT.

In its sample, this clone was seen once. This chain uses TRBV6-6 with TRBJ2-7; 7 positions agree with TRBD2. The CDR3 length is 11 residues. CDR1 MNHNY and CDR2 SVGAGI come from the germline V gene (reference sequence). With 8 bases clipped from V and 5 bases from J, the junction kept 3 bases outside the gene matches. The CDR3 protein is CASSGGNEQYF. The CDR3 DNA reads TGTGCCAGCTCGGGGGGTAACGAGCAGTACTTC.

The CDR3 here is CSARVADTQYF. The CDR3 DNA sequence: TGCAGTGCTAGAGTGGCAGATACGCAGTATTTT. This chain uses TRBV20-1 with TRBJ2-3; D gene unclear. Germline loops: CDR1 DFQATT, CDR2 SNEGSKA (reference sequence). CDR3 length equals 11 residues. Trimming removed 1 base from V and 4 bases from J, with 3 bases in between.

The gene calls are TRBV13 and TRBJ2-1; the D is unclear. CDR1 is PRHDT and CDR2 is FYEKMQ in the germline V gene (reference sequence). V lost 9 bases and J 3 bases, leaving 9 bases between the germline ends. This CDR3 region has 12 residues. CDR3 loop: CASILGYNEQFF. The CDR3, as DNA: TGTGCCAGTATCCTAGGCTACAATGAGCAGTTCTTC.

The rearrangement joins TRBV2 to TRBJ1-3, with D hard to call. V lost 1 base to trimming and J lost 0 bases, with 7 bases between them. Per the germline V gene, CDR1 is SNHLY and CDR2 is FYNNEI. This CDR3 spans 15 amino acids. The CDR3 DNA is TGTGCCAGCAGTGAAGACGGCTTCTCTGGAAACACCATATATTTT. Amino acid sequence: CASSEDGFSGNTIYF.

This clone was picked up a small number of times. The chain joins TRBV6-5 to TRBJ1-1, with a weak D call TRBD1 (5 bases). CDR1 is MNHEY and CDR2 is SVGAGI in the germline V gene. There are 13 residues in the CDR3. Trimming took 7 bases from V and 4 from J, leaving 13 bases between them. This CDR3 is CASNRGGTTEAFF. CDR3 nucleotide sequence: TGTGCCAGCAATCGGGGGGGGACCACTGAAGCTTTCTTT.

The V gene is TRBV28, the J gene TRBJ2-7; tentatively, D is TRBD1 (6 bases). CDR3 length: 14 amino acids. Germline CDR1 and CDR2: MDHEN and SYDVKM. Trimming removed 5 bases at V and 0 bases at J, with 11 bases between. This CDR3 reads CASSPQGYSYEQYF. The CDR3 DNA is TGTGCCAGCAGTCCACAGGGCTACTCCTACGAGCAGTACTTC.

This clone has only one observation. This chain links TRBV7-9 with TRBJ1-5; no reliable D call. V lost 0 bases, J lost 9 bases, and 6 bases lay in between. Germline V lookup: CDR1 SEHNR, CDR2 FQNEAQ (reference sequence). The CDR3 contains 12 residues. The DNA of the CDR3 is TGTGCCAGCAGCTTAGCTGGTGGGCCCCAGCATTTT. Protein product: CASSLAGGPQHF.

The CDR3 region is CSVETGPDTQYF. For the CDR3, the DNA is TGCAGCGTTGAAACAGGGCCAGATACGCAGTATTTT. The J gene is TRBJ2-3, the V gene TRBV29-1, with D possibly being TRBD1 (6 bases). This CDR3 is 12 amino acids long. The V and J ends lost 2 bases and 4 bases respectively, with 7 bases between them. CDR1 and CDR2 (germline): SQVTM, ANQGSEA.